This T cell receptor beta chain is drawn from a study of cytomegalovirus exposure and HLA in healthy donors. Study-level background: A subsequent analysis stated that the 100 to 150 validation repertoires were run on the same platform as the approximately 700 first-cohort repertoires.

The donors were part of the validation cohort, which consisted of more than 90 subjects and was separate from the first cohort of 670 or so subjects. The assay was immunoSEQ multiplex PCR, and TCRdb's table has in-frame clones only and misses some. The sample yields around 230,000 clones, approximately 84% seen once. Germline CDR1 and CDR2: SEHNR and FQNEAQ (reference sequence). This CDR3 spans 14 amino acids. Trimming shortened V by 7 bases and J by 6 bases, and 15 bases separated the two germline ends. Sequencing was carried out using PBMCs. The chain employs TRBV7-9 and TRBJ2-2; D is uncertain. This TCR was recovered from a woman aged 25-40 years in good health and CMV-seropositive. The DNA for the CDR3 is TGTGCCAGCACTATAATCATGTCGTCCGGGGAGCTGTTTTTT. This encodes CASTIIMSSGELFF.